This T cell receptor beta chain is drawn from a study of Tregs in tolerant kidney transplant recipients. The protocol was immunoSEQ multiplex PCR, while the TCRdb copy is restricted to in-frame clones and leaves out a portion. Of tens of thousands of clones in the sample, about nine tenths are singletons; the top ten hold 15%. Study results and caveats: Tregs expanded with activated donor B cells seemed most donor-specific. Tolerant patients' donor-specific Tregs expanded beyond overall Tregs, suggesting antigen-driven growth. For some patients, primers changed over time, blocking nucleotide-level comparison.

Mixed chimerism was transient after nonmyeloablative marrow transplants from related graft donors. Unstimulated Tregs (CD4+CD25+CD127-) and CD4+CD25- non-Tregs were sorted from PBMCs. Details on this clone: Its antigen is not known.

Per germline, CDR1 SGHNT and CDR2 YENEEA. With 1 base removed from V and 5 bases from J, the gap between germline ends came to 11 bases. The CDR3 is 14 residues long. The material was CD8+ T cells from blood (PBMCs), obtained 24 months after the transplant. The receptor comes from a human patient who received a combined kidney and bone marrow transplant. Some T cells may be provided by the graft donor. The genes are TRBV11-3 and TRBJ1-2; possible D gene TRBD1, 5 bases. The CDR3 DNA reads TGTGCCAGCAGCTTAGCATACGACAGATATGGCTACACCTTC. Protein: CASSLAYDRYGYTF.